This T cell receptor (beta chain) emerged from a study of T cell responses to AZD1222 COVID-19 vaccine. Repertoires were generated with immunoSEQ multiplex PCR, while TCRdb's copy carries only in-frame clones and drops some. The sample yields about 120,000 clones, 85% to 90% seen once. Germline V gives CDR1 LNHNV, CDR2 YYDKDF (reference sequence). The CDR3 totals 16 residues. Trimming pared 0 bases from V and 8 bases from J, leaving 16 bases between. As to this clone: Its antigen is undetermined.

Study-wide results and caveats: The donors showed a predominance of white British ancestry and of females, with possible underestimation of clonal diversity.

This TCR came from an adult in good health. Sample: peripheral blood, taken on day 0 of AZD1222 vaccination. V gene TRBV15 combines with J gene TRBJ1-4, with no clear D. Here the CDR3 reads CATSRDLGGPEEKLFF. The CDR3 DNA sequence: TGTGCCACCAGCAGAGATCTTGGAGGTCCGGAGGAAAAACTGTTTTTT.